This T cell receptor beta chain emerged from a study of cytomegalovirus exposure and HLA in healthy donors (TCRdb year 2017). With respect to the entire study: An earlier analysis of several hundred of the donors reported 250 to 350 Gb of sequence data and roughly 110 million unique TCR beta sequences from 150 million to 200 million T cells. HLA typing included class I and class II loci at four-digit resolution. A later analysis re-analyzed previously published TCR beta repertoires from roughly 690 donors and added high-resolution HLA genotyping to study TCR occurrence patterns. A separate validation cohort of over 95 different subjects was used in addition to the roughly 670-subject first cohort. The T cell repertoires of 666 subjects were profiled by immunosequencing and related to cytomegalovirus serostatus. All discovery cohort repertoires had been generated using a single sequencing platform. The number of donors typed differed by locus, with about 629-630 for A, B, C, DRB1 and DQB1, more than 500 for DQA1, 606 for DPA1, and over 400 for DPB1. In a later genetic analysis, genome-wide SNP genotypes for about 55% of the roughly 700 donors were used, and that subset was treated as a discovery cohort. Roughly five DR-DQ haplotypes were treated as single units for association and clustering because of strong linkage in the cohort. Roughly 290 gigabases of sequencing data and around 80 million unique TCR sequences made up an early release that covered roughly 670 HLA-typed donors. An earlier analysis of 587 of the donors used high-throughput TCR beta sequencing to judge whether each TCR beta V gene segment behaved as functional or pseudogenic. Donor age, sex, ethnicity and CMV serostatus were collected together with the repertoire data. The study aimed to test whether signatures of past pathogen exposure could be identified by cataloging public T cell receptors. Of the 300 to 450 genotyped donors, approximately 80% were placed in the genetic ancestry cluster associated with self-reported Caucasian donors. To predict cytomegalovirus infection status, the study combined high-throughput TCR immunosequencing, statistical association of individual TCRs with disease status, and machine learning. The later analysis used no new phenotypic data to find candidate immune exposures, relying instead on TCR beta sequences and their occurrence across donors. On average, around 240,000 unique TCR beta nucleotide sequences were sequenced per donor among 398 genotyped donors of the cohort, with 15% to 20% of those sequences being non-productive.

Taken from the germline V gene (reference sequence), the CDR1 and CDR2 loops are MNHEY and SMNVEV. Trimming leaves V shorter by 3 bases and J shorter by 7 bases, with the junction holding 10 bases beyond the gene matches. Including the terminal cysteine and phenylalanine, the CDR3 comprises 16 residues. Here the CDR3 DNA is all that survives: 48 bases in frame from base 1. In this sample, this clone turned up a few times. The antigen it binds to is not known. Per-base qualities were not stored, and no clone one base away is much larger. The receptor library was made with the immunoSEQ multiplex PCR assay. The multiplex PCR relied on a mix of 60 forward primers for TCR Vbeta segments and 13 reverse primers for TCR Jbeta segments. Amplification of the CDR3 region of rearranged TCR beta genes was performed with a multiplex PCR assay on genomic DNA. On the Illumina HiSeq System, the amplified TCR beta libraries were sequenced as 87-base-pair reads. The authors' analysis ran thus. In a later analysis, approximately 74 million unique TCR beta chains were counted across the 500 to 700 repertoires, and about 9.9 million of these chains were shared by at least two donors. To remove PCR and sequencing errors, raw reads were error-corrected and collapsed into unique sequences using a nearest-neighbor algorithm that merged closely related sequences. Alignment of CDR3 sequences to IMGT reference sequences was used to assign V, D and J gene segments. Each retained sequence needed at least a six-nucleotide match to both a V gene segment and a J gene segment. Rearrangements were classified as productive when the CDR3 lacked stop codons and remained in frame with V and J, and all other rearrangements were classified as non-productive. CDR3 was defined by IMGT convention, running from the second conserved V-encoded cysteine to the conserved J-encoded phenylalanine. The earlier analysis of some 580 of the donors excluded any sequence lacking an unambiguous match to a single V gene segment. An earlier analysis of a few hundred of the donors called V segments functional above 56.7% productive rearrangements and segregating when the between-donor standard deviation exceeded 5%. To diagnose cytomegalovirus status from the catalog of TCR beta chain sequences, a statistical classification framework was built. In a later analysis, TCR nucleotide sequences were compared against IMGT/GENE-DB human TR gene sequences so that V and J genes could be assigned. In a later analysis, CDR3 sequences and most-parsimonious VDJ recombination scenarios were assigned using the TCRdist pipeline. A later analysis defined each TCR beta chain by its CDR3 amino acid sequence plus V-gene family, and excluded reads lacking a unique V-gene family. In a later analysis, 450 to 600 highly shared, low-generation-probability nucleotide sequences were removed to address suspected cross-contamination and a sequencing artifact. A later analysis calculated a clonal expansion index for each public chain from normalized within-repertoire ranks of inferred template counts. In a later analysis, generation probabilities were computed using a VDJ recombination model fitted to out-of-frame rearrangements, and the results were checked against IGoR. In a later analysis, TCR-TCR, TCR-HLA and TCR-CMV co-occurrence was scored with hypergeometric tests, and a repertoire-size bias correction was applied to TCR pairs. False discovery rates were estimated in a later analysis by permuting HLA or CMV assignments 20 times. In a later analysis, co-occurring TCRs were grouped using DBSCAN, and TCRdist sequence similarity was added for clustering within HLA-allele-positive subsets. For co-occurrence clustering, repertoires with fewer than 30,000 or more than 120,000 public chains were excluded, along with four to six repertoires with anomalous nucleotide sharing. TCRdb took over this immuneACCESS table, retaining in-frame rearrangements with V and J assigned. Such tables are incomplete; in checked studies, under half of the missing clones stem from an unresolved V gene, and the remainder is unexplained. V, J and clone size derive from that table, while D and trimming were established from the DNA sequence. The sample yields fewer than 70,000 clones; roughly 80% were counted once. The leading ten clones occupy about 4% of the sample.

The paper's findings and limits, for the study overall: While some public TCRs were present in many individuals, most TCR sequences turned up only very rarely across donors. When HLA alleles, especially DR and DQ, strongly co-occurred, TCR associations were difficult to assign to individual alleles. According to a later analysis, most CMV-associated TCR beta chains appeared to be HLA-restricted, and the HLA associations seemed to be driven largely by CMV exposure. Immune exposure information for the cohort was limited to CMV serostatus. In a later genetic analysis, a missense DCLRE1C variant was associated with V-gene and J-gene trimming of TCR beta chains, and the association was replicated in an independent cohort. Several of the top co-occurrence clusters appeared to be linked to parvovirus B19, influenza, CMV and Epstein-Barr virus, according to a later analysis. Broadly in line with IMGT annotations, most TCR beta V segments showed up in productive rearrangements about 87% or about 30% of the time in an earlier analysis of 450 to 600 of the donors. A total of about 180 TCR beta chains were listed by the study as associated with cytomegalovirus. Because HLA typing was missing for some donors at each locus, association tests included only the typed subset. Because the 87-base-pair reads could not distinguish some IMGT-functional V segments, including TRBV6-2 and TRBV6-3, those segments were excluded. In this cohort, only TCR beta chains were sequenced, and detectable features were limited by the absence of alpha or paired-chain data. Roughly 15 rarely observed V segments, including chromosome 9 orphons, were excluded from the earlier analysis of approximately 500 of the donors because counts were too low. In vitro tests confirmed that a few of the cytomegalovirus-associated TCR beta chains recognize cytomegalovirus antigens. Linkage disequilibrium might explain the correlated functional status among segregating V segments, but an unknown experimental factor could not be excluded. The sequencing pipeline was judged likely to have produced a cluster of highly shared sequence variants as a technical artifact. The authors suggested that the approach could potentially be extended to other disease states and immunological phenotypes. In a later analysis, TCR association rates were found to vary across HLA loci, with the most associated TCRs seen for DRB1 alleles and the fewest for HLA-C alleles. Roughly uniform sequencing depth across donors was assumed in presence/absence analyses, although this assumption may not hold. The classifier was reported to diagnose cytomegalovirus status with high specificity and sensitivity in both the original and validation cohorts. A later analysis found that HLA-associated TCR beta chains were more clonally expanded and had lower generation probabilities than equally common non-associated chains. A later analysis associated about 17,000 TCR beta sequences with specific HLA alleles at a false discovery rate of 0.05. In a later genetic analysis, fewer N-insertions in productive TCRs were reported among donors in an Asian-associated ancestry cluster than the roughly 700-donor mean. A further reported finding was that TCR beta sequences accurately predicted the HLA-A and HLA-B alleles for most subjects in the first cohort.

The cohort was made up of about 610 healthy bone marrow donors. At the time of sampling, all cohort members were nominally healthy, though unrecorded immune exposures were likely present. The donor tested CMV seronegative and was one of the 352 seronegative cohort members. A peripheral blood sample was provided by each donor, and peripheral blood mononuclear cells were used for TCR beta sequencing. Genomic DNA was extracted from the blood cell samples with the Qiagen DNeasy Blood Extraction Kit. This receptor was identified in a woman aged 35 to 49 in good health and CMV-seronegative. The sample comprised PBMCs. The sequence links TRBV27 to TRBJ2-7; 12 central nucleotides agree with TRBD2. The bases are TGTGCCAGCAGTTTCACCCGACTAGCGGGAGTAGAGGAGCAGTACTTC. Its amino acids are CASSFTRLAGVEEQYF.